This T cell receptor beta chain emerged from a study of tumour-infiltrating T cells in Burkitt lymphoma. In the study overall: Repertoire clonality predicted overall and progression-free survival.

To note about this clone: An end of the junction differs from the germline gene, which may be a read error.

This CDR3 has 11 residues. Germline V lookup: CDR1 DFQATT, CDR2 SNEGSKA (reference sequence). Method: immunoSEQ multiplex PCR; TCRdb's copy keeps in-frame clones and lacks some. The sample lists around 6,500 clones, about 17% occurring once. The sequenced material came from tumor tissue. This chain joins TRBV20-1 and TRBJ1-1, with 8 bases identical to TRBD1. This TCR derives from a human donor with diffuse large B-cell lymphoma. The CDR3: CRATGGTEAFF. CDR3 DNA: TGCAGAGCTACAGGGGGCACTGAAGCTTTCTTT.